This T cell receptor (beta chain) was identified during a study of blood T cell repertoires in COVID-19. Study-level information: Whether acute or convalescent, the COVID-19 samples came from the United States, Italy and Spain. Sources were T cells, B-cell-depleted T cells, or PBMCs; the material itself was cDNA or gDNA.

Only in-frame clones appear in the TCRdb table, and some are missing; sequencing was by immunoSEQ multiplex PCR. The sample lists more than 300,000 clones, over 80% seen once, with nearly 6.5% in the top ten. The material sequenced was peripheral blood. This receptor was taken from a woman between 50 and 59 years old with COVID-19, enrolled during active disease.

CDR3 DNA: TGTGCCAGCAGCCCGACCGACACGTACCAAGAGACCCAGTACTTC. This encodes CASSPTDTYQETQYF. V and J are TRBV7-9 and TRBJ2-5; no definite D call. V was cut by 5 bases and J by 0 bases, with 13 bases left in between. Germline assignment: CDR1 SEHNR and CDR2 FQNEAQ (reference sequence). The CDR3 runs to 15 residues.